One sample yielded the 10 T cell receptor beta chains listed below, sequenced in a study of blood T cell repertoires in COVID-19. Libraries were prepared by immunoSEQ multiplex PCR; TCRdb keeps only in-frame clonotypes and omits some of them. The repertoire holds 35,000 to 40,000 clones, with about 85% as singletons. The sample was peripheral blood. The source is a man aged 55-75 years with COVID-19, enrolled during active disease.

The chain has TRBV6-6 and TRBJ2-5; D not resolved. V shed 7 bases and J shed 5 bases, with 11 bases lying between them. The V gene's germline CDR1 is MNHNY and CDR2 SVGAGI (reference sequence). The CDR3 loop spans 12 amino acids. In nucleotides, the CDR3 is TGTGCCAGCACCTCCCCCCGGGAGACCCAGTACTTC. Its translation: CASTSPRETQYF.

This chain joins TRBV24-1 and TRBJ2-5; the match to TRBD1 covers 10 bases. V lost 4 bases to trimming and J lost 3 bases; unmatched junction nucleotides: 10. The CDR3 has 17 residues. Per germline, CDR1 KGHDR and CDR2 SFDVKD. The CDR3 sequence is CATSDPGTGARKETQYF. CDR3 in DNA: TGTGCCACCAGTGACCCCGGGACAGGGGCAAGAAAAGAGACCCAGTACTTC.

This clone was detected only once. The sample holds other DNA sequences that translate to the same CDR3. The V gene is TRBV4-1, the J gene TRBJ1-2, with TRBD1 as a possible D gene (5 bases). V was clipped by 3 bases and J by 0 bases, with 14 bases between them. The CDR3 length is 16 residues. From germline, CDR1 is MGHRA and CDR2 YSYEKL. The CDR3 protein is CASSHAGPASNYGYTF. The CDR3 coding sequence is TGCGCCAGCAGCCACGCAGGGCCAGCCTCTAACTATGGCTACACCTTC.

The V gene is TRBV6-5, the J gene TRBJ1-6; 10 bases map to TRBD1. The CDR3 covers 15 residues. From germline, CDR1 is MNHEY and CDR2 SVGAGI. V gave up 5 bases and J gave up 9 bases; unmatched junction bases: 7. CDR3 in amino acids: CASSKSRDRGSPLHF. CDR3 nucleotide sequence: TGTGCCAGCAGTAAATCCCGGGACAGGGGTTCACCCCTCCACTTT.

The chain carries TRBV6-5 and TRBJ1-1; a weak D match, TRBD1 (5 bases). The CDR3 length is 13 residues. From germline, CDR1 is MNHEY and CDR2 SVGAGI. The V gene lost 2 bases and the J gene lost 9 bases, with 13 bases spanning the gap. DNA of the CDR3: TGTGCCAGCAGTTACGATACAGGCGAGAAAGCTTTCTTT. This codes for CASSYDTGEKAFF.

V and J are TRBV5-6 and TRBJ1-1, with TRBD1 matching 7 bases. Trimming cost V 4 bases and J 9 bases; bases outside gene matches: 6. The germline V gene encodes CDR1 SGHDT and CDR2 YYEEEE. This CDR3 comprises 12 residues. CDR3 in amino acids: CASSLDRDKAFF. CDR3 sequence (DNA): TGTGCCAGCAGCCTAGACAGGGACAAAGCTTTCTTT. The whole variable domain, filled in from reference TRBV5-6 and TRBJ1-1, reads DAGVTQSPTHLIKTRGQQVTLRCSPKSGHDTVSWYQQALGQGPQFIFQYYEEEERQRGNFPDRFSGHQFPNYSSELNVNALLLGDSALYLCASSLDRDKAFFGQGTRLTVV.

The chain recombines TRBV2 with TRBJ2-7; 12 nucleotides match TRBD1. The trim removed 3 bases at V and 6 bases at J, leaving 3 bases unmatched. Germline V gene sequence: CDR1 SNHLY, CDR2 FYNNEI. There are 14 residues in the CDR3. CDR3 nucleotide sequence: TGTGCCAGCAGTGAGGGGACAGGGGGCACCGAGCAGTACTTC. This translates into CASSEGTGGTEQYF.

V gene TRBV2 combines with J gene TRBJ1-1; 8 nucleotides line up with TRBD1. Germline CDR1 is SNHLY and CDR2 is FYNNEI. Trimming at V came to 6 bases and at J to 4 bases, leaving 7 bases not matched to a gene. CDR3 length: 14 amino acids. The CDR3 loop reads CASRQTGAGTEAFF. DNA of the CDR3: TGTGCCAGCAGGCAGACAGGGGCGGGCACTGAAGCTTTCTTT. Using reference TRBV2 and TRBJ1-1 for the parts outside the CDR3, the full variable domain is EPEVTQTPSHQVTQMGQEVILRCVPISNHLYFYWYRQILGQKVEFLVSFYNNEISEKSEIFDDQFSVERPDGSNFTLKIRSTKLEDSAMYFCASRQTGAGTEAFFGQGTRLTVV.

The V gene is TRBV29-1, the J gene TRBJ1-1; no reliable D call. Germline loops: CDR1 SQVTM, CDR2 ANQGSEA. The V end lost 4 bases, the J end lost 7 bases, and 19 bases lay between the germline ends. This CDR3 has 14 residues. The chain's CDR3 is CSVVRVVSVDEAFF. CDR3 sequence (DNA): TGCAGCGTTGTGAGGGTTGTTTCCGTTGATGAAGCTTTCTTT.

The rearrangement links TRBV5-8 to TRBJ1-1; D perhaps matches TRBD1 (5 bases). Trimming cost V 4 bases and J 7 bases, with 14 bases left between them. Germline CDR1 reads SGHTS; CDR2 reads YDEGEE. The CDR3 length is 13 residues. The CDR3 is CASSLRAGGEAFF. The CDR3 DNA is TGTGCCAGCAGCCTAAGAGCCGGGGGTGAAGCTTTCTTT.